The rows below give T cell receptor beta chains drawn from one sample of a study of control samples from healthy donors and cancer patients. Sequencing was performed with immunoSEQ multiplex PCR; in TCRdb, only in-frame clones are kept and a portion is missing. The sample lists roughly 93,000 clones; about 89% were seen once. Sequenced input: PBMCs. All receptors come from a woman aged 50 to 60 with colorectal cancer. Each CDR3 is given with its conserved first and last residue.

V	J	CDR3
TRBV7-9	TRBJ2-6	CASSLRQRGTFWANVLTF
TRBV5-1	TRBJ1-2	CASSFENYGYTF
TRBV28	TRBJ2-1	CASSWGAGEQFF
TRBV5-1	TRBJ2-5	CASSPRTGEETQYF
TRBV5-1	TRBJ1-2	CASSSGQVYGYTF
TRBV2	TRBJ2-1	CASRLLAGGDSSSYNEQFF
TRBV2	TRBJ1-6	CASSSSGVNSPLHF
TRBV12-3/TRBV12-4	TRBJ1-3	CASSWTGVNTIYF
TRBV6-1	TRBJ1-3	CASSEFGRPISGNTIYF
TRBV2	TRBJ1-3	CASSQQGREGNTIYF
TRBV2	TRBJ1-1	CASRGVMNTEAFF
TRBV27	TRBJ2-3	CASSPWTSGDTDTQYF
TRBV10-2	TRBJ1-2	CASSDGYGYTF
TRBV7-3	TRBJ2-2	CASSLTAGELFF
TRBV7-2	TRBJ2-5	CASSLGDQTQYF
TRBV5-8	TRBJ1-2	CASSLAGGWYGYTF
TRBV28	TRBJ1-5	CASSLPGPNQPQHF
TRBV2	TRBJ1-3	CASSEAQGTGVGNTIYF
TRBV14	TRBJ1-2	CASSRSSRGSGYTF
TRBV30	TRBJ2-3	CAWISREGALHRGGTQYF
TRBV6-1	TRBJ1-2	CASSQGPTNYGYTF
TRBV6-4	TRBJ2-3	CASSDSPEADTQYF
TRBV11-1	TRBJ2-2	CASTGERGGHTGELFF
TRBV6-5	TRBJ2-5	CASSLNLATQETQYF
TRBV4-1	TRBJ2-6	CASSQERAADVLTF
TRBV28	TRBJ1-5	CASSEDYSNQPQHF
TRBV7-9	TRBJ2-3	CASSRRRASTTTDTQYF
TRBV5-1	TRBJ2-5	CASSLGQTAQETQYF
TRBV4-3	TRBJ1-1	CASSQAGFTEAFF
TRBV7-2	TRBJ1-5	CASSLAPASNQPQHF
TRBV5-4	TRBJ1-2	CASSLAGAFGGYTF
TRBV9	TRBJ2-1	CASSARDRDHNEQFF
TRBV29-1	TRBJ1-1	CSVFFRGDSEAFF
TRBV4-1	TRBJ2-3	CASSQDRLLTDTQYF
TRBV15	TRBJ2-2	CATSRDDPWTNTGELFF
TRBV3-1/TRBV3-2	TRBJ1-1	CASSPRSLFEAFF
TRBV18	TRBJ2-4	CATEEGTRSGGPPLAKNIQYF
TRBV4-1	TRBJ1-1	CASSQDGGRTANTEAFF
TRBV30	TRBJ1-4	CAWRNEKLFF
TRBV4-2	TRBJ2-2	CASSQVGGRGLGGELFF
TRBV28	TRBJ1-5	CASRSTGMSQPQHF
TRBV24-1	TRBJ1-2	CATRKGQGSDGYTF
TRBV3-1/TRBV3-2	TRBJ1-1	CASSSELYTEAFF
TRBV4-3	TRBJ2-3	CASSQEGTASTDTQYF
TRBV6-1	TRBJ1-2	CASSEFVRGGYTF
TRBV5-4	TRBJ1-1	CASSPADGASAFF
TRBV7-8	TRBJ2-5	CASSLGTGGMVETQYF
TRBV6-5	TRBJ1-2	CASSYPDGYGYTF
TRBV5-1	TRBJ1-1	CARSVAGAAGTEAFF
TRBV6-5	TRBJ2-6	CASTNQGSGANVLTF
TRBV7-2	TRBJ1-3	CASSLAGTIGNTIYF
TRBV6-5	TRBJ1-2	CASSRQDDFGYTF